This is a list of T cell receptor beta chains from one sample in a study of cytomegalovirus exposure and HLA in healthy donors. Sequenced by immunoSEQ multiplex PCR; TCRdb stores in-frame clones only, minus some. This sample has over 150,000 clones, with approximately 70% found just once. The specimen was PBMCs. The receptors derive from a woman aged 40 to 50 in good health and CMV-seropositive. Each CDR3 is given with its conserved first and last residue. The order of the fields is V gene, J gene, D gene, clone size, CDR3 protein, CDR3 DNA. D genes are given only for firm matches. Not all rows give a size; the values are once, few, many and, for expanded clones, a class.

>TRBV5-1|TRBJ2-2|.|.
CASSSRGTGELFF
TGCGCCAGCAGCTCTCGCGGCACCGGGGAGCTGTTTTTT
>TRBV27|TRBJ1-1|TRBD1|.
CASSQRQGITEAFF
TGTGCCAGCAGTCAGAGACAGGGGATAACTGAAGCTTTCTTT
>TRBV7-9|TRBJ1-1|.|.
CASSLDKGGVRTEAFF
TGTGCCAGCAGCTTAGACAAGGGGGGGGTGAGGACTGAAGCTTTCTTT
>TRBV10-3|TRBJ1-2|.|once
CASSYRAGYTF
TGTGCCAGCTCTTACAGGGCTGGCTACACCTTC
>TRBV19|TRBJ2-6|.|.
CASSIDLRPTGANVLTF
TGTGCCAGTAGTATAGATCTTCGACCGACAGGGGCCAACGTCCTGACTTTC
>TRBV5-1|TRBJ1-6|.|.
CASSRGDTPYNSPLHF
TGCGCCAGCAGCCGGGGGGACACTCCCTATAATTCACCCCTCCACTTT
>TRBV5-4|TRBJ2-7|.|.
CASSLDGVRGEQYF
TGTGCCAGCAGCTTGGACGGGGTCCGGGGCGAGCAGTACTTC
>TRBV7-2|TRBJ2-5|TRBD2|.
CASSRSGGAGETQYF
TGTGCCAGCAGCCGTAGCGGGGGGGCGGGGGAGACCCAGTACTTC
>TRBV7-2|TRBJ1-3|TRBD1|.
CASSLGQGAFGNTIYF
TGTGCCAGCAGCCTCGGACAGGGGGCTTTTGGAAACACCATATATTTT
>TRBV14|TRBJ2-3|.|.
CASSQSGGRGTDTQYF
TGTGCCAGCAGCCAGTCGGGGGGCCGGGGCACAGATACGCAGTATTTT
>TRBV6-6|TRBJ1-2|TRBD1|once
CASSSGQGISYTF
TGTGCCAGCAGTTCGGGACAGGGGATAAGCTACACCTTC
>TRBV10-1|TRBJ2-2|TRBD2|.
CASKASGRFDTGELFF
TGCGCCAGCAAGGCTAGCGGGAGATTTGACACCGGGGAGCTGTTTTTT
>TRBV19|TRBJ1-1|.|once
CASSIGGEGAEAFF
TGTGCCAGTAGTATAGGTGGTGAGGGCGCTGAAGCTTTCTTT
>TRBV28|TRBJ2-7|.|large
CASSPTYEQYF
TGTGCCAGCAGTCCAACCTACGAGCAGTACTTC
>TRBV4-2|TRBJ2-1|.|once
CASSQDLVQTEQFF
TGTGCCAGCAGCCAAGATCTGGTGCAAACAGAGCAGTTCTTC
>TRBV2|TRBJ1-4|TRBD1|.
CASTGTGYEKLFF
TGTGCCAGCACGGGGACAGGGTATGAAAAACTGTTTTTT
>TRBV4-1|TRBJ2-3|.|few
CASSQDGRGTDTQYF
TGCGCCAGCAGCCAAGACGGCAGGGGCACAGATACGCAGTATTTT
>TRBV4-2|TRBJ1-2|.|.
CASSQVQSGDGYTF
TGTGCCAGCAGCCAAGTCCAGTCAGGTGATGGCTACACCTTC
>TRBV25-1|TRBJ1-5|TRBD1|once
CASSFSSGQGIEQPQNF
TGTGCCAGCAGTTTTTCCTCGGGACAGGGTATCGAACAGCCCCAGAATTTT
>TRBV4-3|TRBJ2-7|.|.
CASSQDKFAGDEQYF
TGCGCCAGCAGCCAAGATAAGTTTGCAGGGGACGAGCAGTACTTC
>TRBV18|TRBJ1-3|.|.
CASSPIVERDTIYF
TGTGCCAGCTCACCTATTGTCGAGAGGGACACCATATATTTT
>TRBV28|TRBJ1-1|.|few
CATRSDTEAFF
TGTGCCACCAGGTCGGACACTGAAGCTTTCTTT
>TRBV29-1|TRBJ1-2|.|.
CSVEKGGRSGYPF
TGCAGCGTTGAAAAAGGGGGAAGAAGTGGCTACCCCTTC
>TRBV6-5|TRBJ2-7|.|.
CASTLGGEQYF
TGTGCCAGCACCCTGGGGGGCGAGCAGTACTTC
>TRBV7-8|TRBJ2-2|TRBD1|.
CASSLRGPGELFF
TGTGCCAGCAGTCTTAGGGGGCCGGGGGAGCTGTTTTTT
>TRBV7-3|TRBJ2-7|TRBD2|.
CASSYSGSSYEQYF
TGTGCCAGCAGCTATAGCGGGAGTTCCTACGAGCAGTACTTC
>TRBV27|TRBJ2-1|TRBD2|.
CASSLSGEGFDEQFF
TGTGCCAGCAGTTTATCGGGGGAGGGGTTCGATGAGCAGTTCTTC
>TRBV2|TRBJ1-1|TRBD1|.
CASRVRTGGVTEAFF
TGTGCCAGCAGGGTTAGGACAGGGGGCGTAACTGAAGCTTTCTTT
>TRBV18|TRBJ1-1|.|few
CASSITRATEAFF
TGTGCCAGCTCAATTACCAGGGCCACTGAAGCTTTCTTT
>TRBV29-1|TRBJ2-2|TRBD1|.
CSVVQGALTGELFF
TGCAGCGTTGTCCAGGGGGCGCTCACCGGGGAGCTGTTTTTT
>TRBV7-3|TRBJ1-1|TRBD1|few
CASSLRQGRAFF
TGTGCCAGCAGCCTTAGACAGGGTCGAGCTTTCTTT
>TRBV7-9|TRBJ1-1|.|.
CASSYAGEAFF
TGTGCCAGCAGCTACGCGGGGGAAGCTTTCTTT
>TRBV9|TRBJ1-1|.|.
CASSVALGHGNTEAFF
TGTGCCAGCAGCGTAGCGTTGGGACACGGGAACACTGAAGCTTTCTTT
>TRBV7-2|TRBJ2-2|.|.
CASSLDRVGELFF
TGTGCCAGCAGCTTAGACCGGGTGGGGGAGCTGTTTTTT
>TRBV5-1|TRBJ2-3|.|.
CASSSQGPPSTDTQYF
TGCGCCAGCAGCTCGCAGGGTCCCCCTAGCACAGATACGCAGTATTTT
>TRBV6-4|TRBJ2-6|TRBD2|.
CASSGGGDSGANVLTF
TGTGCCAGCAGTGGGGGGGGAGACTCTGGGGCCAACGTCCTGACTTTC
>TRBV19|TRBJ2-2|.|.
CASSINRRELFF
TGTGCCAGTAGTATAAACAGGAGGGAGCTGTTTTTT
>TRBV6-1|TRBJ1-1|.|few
CASSESRQGNTEAFF
TGTGCCAGCAGTGAATCCAGGCAGGGTAACACTGAAGCTTTCTTT
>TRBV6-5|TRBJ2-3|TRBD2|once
CASKGGTSGTDTQYF
TGTGCCAGCAAAGGGGGGACTAGCGGAACAGATACGCAGTATTTT
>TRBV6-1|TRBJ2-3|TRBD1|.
CASSERTGTIDTQYF
TGTGCCAGCAGTGAACGGACAGGGACGATAGATACGCAGTATTTT